This T cell receptor beta chain appears in the sequencing data of a study of blood T cell repertoires in COVID-19. On the study more broadly: The United States, Italy and Spain supplied acute and convalescent COVID-19 samples.

Recruits, aged about 18 to 95 years, lived in roughly 22 US areas. In the original workflow: Estimation of nucleated cell counts relied on the amplification of reference gene primers. Profiling relied on immunoSEQ multiplex PCR, and the TCRdb table lists in-frame clones only, not all of them. V, J and clone size derive from that table, while D and trimming were established from the DNA sequence. Of 230,000 or so clones listed, 88% were seen once; the top ten hold approximately 2.5%. This clone was counted only a few times. This receptor was taken from a woman aged 40 to 55 with acute COVID-19. The sequencing sample was made of PBMCs or T cells enriched from blood (not recorded which).

In DNA, the CDR3 is TGTGCCAGCAGCGTAGGGGCAGATACTGAAGCTTTCTTT. The encoded protein is CASSVGADTEAFF. J is TRBJ1-1 and V is TRBV9; D unresolved. The CDR3 runs to 13 residues. Germline V lookup: CDR1 SGDLS, CDR2 YYNGEE. The V and J ends lost 0 bases and 5 bases respectively, with 8 bases between them.